These T cell receptor beta chains were read from a single sample in a study of response to subunit inactivated influenza vaccine. Via MiXCR, TCRdb re-called the RT-PCR reads, giving one row per CDR3 protein. The sample lists about 650,000 distinct CDR3 sequences; roughly 15% were seen once. Sequences were derived from PBMCs from blood, sampled 14 days before vaccination. Receptors originate from a man between 50 and 59 years old who received an inactivated influenza vaccine. The CDR3 runs from the conserved cysteine through the conserved F or W. The order of the fields is clone size, V gene, J gene, D gene, CDR3 protein, CDR3 DNA. D genes are given only for firm matches. Clone size appears in some rows only: once, few, many, or a class for an expanded clone.

NA,TRBV7-2,TRBJ2-1,NA,CASSLAGGVGENEQFF,TGTGCCAGCAGCTTAGCGGGCGGGGTAGGGGAAAATGAGCAGTTCTTC
many,TRBV12-3/TRBV12-4,TRBJ2-5,TRBD2,CASSRTGTRQETQYF,TGTGCCAGCAGTCGGACCGGGACTAGGCAAGAGACCCAGTACTTC
NA,TRBV28,TRBJ2-1,NA,CASSLRARRYEQFF,TGTGCCAGCAGTTTACGAGCTCGCCGTTATGAGCAGTTCTTC
NA,TRBV6-1,TRBJ2-7,NA,CASRARDGTSYEQYF,TGTGCCAGCAGAGCAAGGGACGGTACCTCCTACGAGCAGTACTTC
many,TRBV10-3,TRBJ2-3,NA,CATFANQFDTQYF,TGTGCCACCTTCGCGAACCAATTCGATACGCAGTATTTT
few,TRBV4-2,TRBJ2-1,TRBD2,CASSQVSGYNEQFF,TGTGCCAGCAGCCAAGTTAGCGGGTACAATGAGCAGTTCTTC
NA,TRBV20-1,TRBJ2-5,NA,CSARVGTQETQYF,TGCAGTGCTAGAGTCGGGACTCAGGAGACCCAGTACTTC
few,TRBV25-1,TRBJ2-3,NA,CASSEDYLAGDTQYF,TGTGCCAGCAGTGAAGATTATCTAGCTGGAGATACGCAGTATTTT
NA,TRBV11-1,TRBJ1-4,NA,CASSPPPRSVPTNEKLFF,TGTGCCAGCAGCCCACCCCCCAGATCAGTCCCAACTAATGAAAAACTGTTTTTT
NA,TRBV28,TRBJ1-4,NA,CAGSTTNEKLFF,TGTGCCGGCAGCACAACTAATGAAAAACTGTTTTTT
few,TRBV7-2,TRBJ2-4,TRBD1,CASSSTGVGNIQYF,TGTGCCAGCAGCTCAACAGGGGTAGGAAACATTCAGTACTTC
NA,TRBV18,TRBJ2-7,NA,CASSPRVVGGTDDTKQYF,TGTGCCAGCTCACCACGAGTAGTCGGCGGAACAGACGATACGAAGCAGTACTTC
few,TRBV29-1,TRBJ2-3,NA,CSVVRGLTDTQYF,TGCAGCGTTGTAAGGGGGTTAACAGATACGCAGTATTTT
NA,TRBV29-1,TRBJ2-7,TRBD2,CSVDGGRDYEQYF,TGCAGCGTTGATGGCGGGAGGGACTACGAGCAGTACTTC
NA,TRBV20-1,TRBJ2-5,NA,CSASGQKETQYF,TGCAGTGCTAGTGGTCAGAAAGAGACCCAGTACTTC
many,TRBV27,TRBJ2-6,NA,CASSGVPGANVLTF,TGTGCCAGCAGTGGCGTTCCTGGGGCCAACGTCCTGACTTTC
few,TRBV19,TRBJ1-4,TRBD1,CASIAGTGLRRNEKLFF,TGTGCCAGTATAGCTGGGACAGGGCTACGAAGGAATGAAAAACTGTTTTTT
few,TRBV7-9,TRBJ2-5,NA,CASSLRNQETQYF,TGTGCCAGCAGCTTACGCAACCAAGAGACCCAGTACTTC
few,TRBV10-3,TRBJ2-7,NA,CAISEGTSYEQYF,TGTGCCATCAGTGAGGGGACTTCCTACGAGCAGTACTTC
NA,TRBV20-1,TRBJ2-7,NA,CSARDPGRTYEQYF,TGCAGTGCTAGAGATCCGGGGAGAACCTACGAGCAGTACTTC
few,TRBV5-6,TRBJ2-1,NA,CASDGGVSYNEQFF,TGTGCCAGTGACGGCGGGGTTTCCTACAATGAGCAGTTCTTC
NA,TRBV10-3,TRBJ1-6,TRBD1,CAISESGQGWPLHF,TGTGCCATCAGTGAGTCGGGACAGGGGTGGCCCCTCCACTTT
NA,TRBV10-3,TRBJ1-2,TRBD1,CAISEDRVNYGYTF,TGTGCCATCAGTGAGGACAGGGTTAACTATGGCTACACCTTC
few,TRBV12-3/TRBV12-4,TRBJ2-1,NA,CASRAGSSYNEQFF,TGTGCCAGCAGAGCGGGCAGCTCCTACAATGAGCAGTTCTTC
NA,TRBV12-3/TRBV12-4,TRBJ2-1,NA,CASTTEGEQFF,TGTGCCAGCACCACCGAGGGGGAGCAGTTCTTC
NA,TRBV6-5,TRBJ1-1,NA,CASSYRPDMNTEAFF,TGTGCCAGCAGTTATCGTCCGGACATGAACACTGAAGCTTTCTTT
many,TRBV12-3/TRBV12-4,TRBJ1-2,NA,CASSPRVGGYTF,TGTGCCAGCAGTCCCCGGGTCGGGGGCTACACCTTC
NA,TRBV15,TRBJ2-5,NA,CATSSGTVGTQYF,TGTGCCACCAGCAGCGGGACGGTGGGGACCCAGTACTTC
few,TRBV5-1,TRBJ2-5,NA,CASSLARTDEETQYF,TGCGCCAGCAGCTTGGCCAGAACAGACGAGGAGACCCAGTACTTC
NA,TRBV20-1,TRBJ2-3,NA,CSARPLPVSTDTQYF,TGCAGTGCTAGGCCCCTCCCGGTCAGCACAGATACGCAGTATTTT
NA,TRBV19,TRBJ1-5,TRBD1,CASRDRTYSNQPQHF,TGTGCCAGCCGGGACAGAACGTATAGCAATCAGCCCCAGCATTTT
NA,TRBV7-3,TRBJ2-1,NA,CASSLNWGNEQFF,TGTGCCAGCAGCTTAAATTGGGGGAATGAGCAGTTCTTC
many,TRBV18,TRBJ2-7,NA,CASSLSREYEQYF,TGTGCCAGCTCACTTTCCAGGGAATACGAGCAGTACTTC
few,TRBV5-1,TRBJ2-7,NA,CASGHVGYEQYF,TGCGCCAGCGGCCATGTGGGTTACGAGCAGTACTTC
few,TRBV4-1,TRBJ2-5,NA,CASRPTDRQETQYF,TGCGCCAGCAGACCTACCGACAGACAAGAGACCCAGTACTTC
NA,TRBV29-1,TRBJ2-5,TRBD1,CSVTATGVETQYF,TGCAGCGTTACGGCGACAGGGGTAGAGACCCAGTACTTC
many,TRBV12-3/TRBV12-4,TRBJ1-6,NA,CASSLQGHLLPLHF,TGTGCCAGCAGTTTACAGGGACACCTGTTACCCCTCCACTTT
few,TRBV27,TRBJ2-7,TRBD2,CASSPTPGGLEQYF,TGTGCCAGCAGTCCTACTCCGGGGGGGTTGGAGCAGTACTTC
few,TRBV7-9,TRBJ1-2,NA,CASSGRSESYGYTF,TGTGCCAGCAGCGGGCGCTCCGAGAGCTATGGCTACACCTTC
many,TRBV5-1,TRBJ2-1,TRBD2,CASRDRLAGLLLNEQFF,TGCGCCAGCAGGGATAGACTAGCGGGATTACTACTCAATGAGCAGTTCTTC
NA,TRBV6-1,TRBJ1-2,NA,CASSQIQGKGGYTF,TGTGCCAGCAGTCAAATTCAGGGGAAGGGTGGCTACACCTTC
NA,TRBV20-1,TRBJ1-4,NA,CSYPTNEKLFF,TGCAGTTACCCAACTAATGAAAAACTGTTTTTT
few,TRBV29-1,TRBJ1-2,NA,CSVGGGGVARNYGYTF,TGCAGCGTTGGGGGTGGAGGGGTTGCCCGGAACTATGGCTACACCTTC
NA,TRBV27,TRBJ2-1,NA,CASSLSAAISYNEQFF,TGTGCCAGCAGTTTATCGGCAGCTATCTCCTACAATGAGCAGTTCTTC
NA,TRBV12-3/TRBV12-4,TRBJ2-1,NA,CASSTLQQVELGAYNEQFF,TGTGCCAGCAGCACCCTTCAACAGGTAGAGTTGGGTGCCTACAATGAGCAGTTCTTC
NA,TRBV25-1,TRBJ2-1,NA,CASRGPLARKFF,TGTGCCAGCAGGGGACCACTGGCGCGAAAGTTCTTC
many,TRBV5-1,TRBJ2-5,NA,CASSLEGRYQETQYF,TGCGCCAGCAGCTTGGAAGGCAGGTACCAAGAGACCCAGTACTTC
few,TRBV20-1,TRBJ2-5,NA,CSARDVGGRGETQYF,TGCAGTGCTAGAGATGTGGGGGGCCGAGGGGAGACCCAGTACTTC
NA,TRBV6-6,TRBJ2-7,NA,CASSRGTGEQYF,TGTGCCAGCAGCCGCGGGACTGGGGAGCAGTACTTC
NA,TRBV7-9,TRBJ2-2,NA,CASSLLGGTGELFF,TGTGCCAGCAGCTTACTTGGGGGTACCGGGGAGCTGTTTTTT
few,TRBV7-9,TRBJ1-5,NA,CASSAGSGAIQPQHF,TGTGCCAGCAGCGCCGGGTCAGGGGCTATTCAGCCCCAGCATTTT
NA,TRBV20-1,TRBJ2-7,TRBD2,CSARDHSGGTGEQYF,TGCAGTGCTAGAGATCATAGCGGGGGAACGGGGGAGCAGTACTTC
NA,TRBV4-2,TRBJ1-3,NA,CASSQGEAPSSGNTIYF,TGTGCCAGCAGCCAAGGTGAGGCGCCAAGCTCTGGAAACACCATATATTTT
many,TRBV7-9,TRBJ1-1,NA,CASTGLNTEAFF,TGTGCCAGCACGGGTTTGAACACTGAAGCTTTCTTT
few,TRBV2,TRBJ2-1,TRBD1,CAIERRDRVNEQFF,TGTGCCATCGAACGGCGGGACAGGGTCAATGAGCAGTTCTTC
many,TRBV20-1,TRBJ2-1,NA,CSATGGWGYNEQFF,TGCAGTGCTACTGGGGGATGGGGATACAATGAGCAGTTCTTC
few,TRBV3-1,TRBJ2-2,NA,CASSQVVSLNTGELFF,TGTGCCAGCAGCCAAGTTGTTAGCCTGAACACCGGGGAGCTGTTTTTT
few,TRBV6-1,TRBJ2-5,NA,CASSESPGRTTQYF,TGTGCCAGCAGTGAATCGCCTGGAAGGACGACCCAGTACTTC
many,TRBV7-2,TRBJ2-2,NA,CASSLGTAGELFF,TGTGCCAGCAGCCTGGGGACTGCCGGGGAGCTGTTTTTT